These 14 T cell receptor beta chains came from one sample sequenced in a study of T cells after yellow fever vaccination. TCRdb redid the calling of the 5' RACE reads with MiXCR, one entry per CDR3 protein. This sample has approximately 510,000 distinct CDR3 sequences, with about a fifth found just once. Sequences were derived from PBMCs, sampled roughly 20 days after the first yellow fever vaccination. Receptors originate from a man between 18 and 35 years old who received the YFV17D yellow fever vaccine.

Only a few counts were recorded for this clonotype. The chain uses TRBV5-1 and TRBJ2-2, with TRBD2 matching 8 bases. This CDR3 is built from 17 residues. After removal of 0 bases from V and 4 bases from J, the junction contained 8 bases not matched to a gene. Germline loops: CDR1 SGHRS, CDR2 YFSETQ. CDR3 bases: TGCGCCAGCAGCTTGGGGCTCGGGGGGGCCCCCACCGGGGAGCTGTTTTTT. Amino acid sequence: CASSLGLGGAPTGELFF.

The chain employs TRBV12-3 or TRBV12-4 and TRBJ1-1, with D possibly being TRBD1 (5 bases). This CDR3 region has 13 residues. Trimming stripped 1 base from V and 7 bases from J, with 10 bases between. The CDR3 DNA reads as TGTGCCAGCAGTTTAGAGGGGCAGGGTGAAGCTTTCTTT. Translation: CASSLEGQGEAFF.

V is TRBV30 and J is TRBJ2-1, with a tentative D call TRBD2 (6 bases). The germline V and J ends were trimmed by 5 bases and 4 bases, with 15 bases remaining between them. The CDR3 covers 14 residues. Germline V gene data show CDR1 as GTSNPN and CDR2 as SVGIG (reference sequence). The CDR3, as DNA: TGTGCCTGGGGGGGACTCCGGGGATACAATGAGCAGTTCTTC. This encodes CAWGGLRGYNEQFF.

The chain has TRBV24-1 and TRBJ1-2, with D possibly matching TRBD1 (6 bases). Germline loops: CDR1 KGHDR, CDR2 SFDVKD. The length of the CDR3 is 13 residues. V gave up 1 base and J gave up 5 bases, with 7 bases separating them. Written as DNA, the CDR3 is TGTGCCACCAGTGATTTTACAGGGTATGGCTACACCTTC. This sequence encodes CATSDFTGYGYTF.

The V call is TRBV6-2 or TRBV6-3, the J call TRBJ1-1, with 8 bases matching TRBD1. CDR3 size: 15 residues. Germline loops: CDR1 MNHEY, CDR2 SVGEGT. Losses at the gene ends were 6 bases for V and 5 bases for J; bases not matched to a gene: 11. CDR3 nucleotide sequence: TGTGCCAGCAGCCACAGACAGGGGTGGTTAACTGAAGCTTTCTTT. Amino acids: CASSHRQGWLTEAFF.

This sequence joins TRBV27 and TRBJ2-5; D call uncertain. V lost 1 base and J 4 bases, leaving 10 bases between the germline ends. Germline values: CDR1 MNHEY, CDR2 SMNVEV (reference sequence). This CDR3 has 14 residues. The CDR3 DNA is TGTGCCAGCAGTTTATTGGTCTCGGGAGAGACCCAGTACTTC. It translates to CASSLLVSGETQYF.

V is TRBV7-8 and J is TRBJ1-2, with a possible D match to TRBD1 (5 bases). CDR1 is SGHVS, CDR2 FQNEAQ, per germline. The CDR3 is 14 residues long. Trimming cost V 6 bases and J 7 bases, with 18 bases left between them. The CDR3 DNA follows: TGTGCCAGCAGGAGGCAGCCAGGCGGGGGTGGCTACACCTTC. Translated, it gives CASRRQPGGGGYTF. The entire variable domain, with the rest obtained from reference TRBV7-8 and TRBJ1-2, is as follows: GAGVSQSPRYKVAKRGQDVALRCDPISGHVSLFWYQQALGQGPEFLTYFQNEAQLDKSGLPSDRFFAERPEGSVSTLKIQRTQQEDSAVYLCASRRQPGGGGYTFGSGTRLTVV.

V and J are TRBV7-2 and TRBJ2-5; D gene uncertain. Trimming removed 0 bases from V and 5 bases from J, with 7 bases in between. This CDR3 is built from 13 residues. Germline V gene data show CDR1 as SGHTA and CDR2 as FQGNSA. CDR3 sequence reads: CASSLADVETQYF. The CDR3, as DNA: TGTGCCAGCAGCTTAGCTGATGTGGAGACCCAGTACTTC. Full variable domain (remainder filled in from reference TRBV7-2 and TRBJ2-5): GAGVSQSPSNKVTEKGKDVELRCDPISGHTALYWYRQSLGQGLEFLIYFQGNSAPDKSGLPSDRFSAERTGGSVSTLTIQRTQQEDSAVYLCASSLADVETQYFGPGTRLLVL.

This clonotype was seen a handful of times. CDR3 sequence: CASSSSGTPREEQYV. The CDR3 DNA reads as TGTGCCAGCAGTTCCTCCGGGACCCCTAGGGAGGAGCAGTACGTC. This chain uses TRBV28 with TRBJ2-7, with D possibly being TRBD1 or TRBD2 (5 bases each). The CDR3 loop spans 15 amino acids. Germline CDR1 and CDR2: MDHEN and SYDVKM. Deletions cut 4 bases from V and 7 bases from J, with 20 bases between.

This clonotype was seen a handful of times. CDR3 bases: TGCAGTTGGCCAGGAAGGCATCAGCCCCAGCATTTT. Translated, it gives CSWPGRHQPQHF. The V call is TRBV20-1, the J call TRBJ1-5; D call uncertain. There are 12 residues in the CDR3. Germline loops: CDR1 DFQATT, CDR2 SNEGSKA (reference sequence). V lost 8 bases and J 5 bases, leaving 13 bases between the germline ends.

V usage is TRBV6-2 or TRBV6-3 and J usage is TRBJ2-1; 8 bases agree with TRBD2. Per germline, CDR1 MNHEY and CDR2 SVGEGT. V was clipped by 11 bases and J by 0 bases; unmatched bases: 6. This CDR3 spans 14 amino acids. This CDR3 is CACAGGRSYNEQFF. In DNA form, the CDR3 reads TGTGCCTGTGCGGGGGGCCGCTCCTACAATGAGCAGTTCTTC.

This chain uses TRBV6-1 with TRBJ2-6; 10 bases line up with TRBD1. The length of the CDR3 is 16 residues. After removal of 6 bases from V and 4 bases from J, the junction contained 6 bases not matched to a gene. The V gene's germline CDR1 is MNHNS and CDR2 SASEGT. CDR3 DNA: TGTGCCAGCAGCCATGGACAGGGGGACGGGGCCAACGTCCTGACTTTC. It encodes CASSHGQGDGANVLTF.

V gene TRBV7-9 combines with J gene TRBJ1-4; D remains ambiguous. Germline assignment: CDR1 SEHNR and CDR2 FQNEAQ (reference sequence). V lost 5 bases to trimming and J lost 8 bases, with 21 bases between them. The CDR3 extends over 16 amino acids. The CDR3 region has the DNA TGTGCCAGCAGCCCCCCCCTGGGCGAAAGGGAGGAAAAACTGTTTTTT. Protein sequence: CASSPPLGEREEKLFF.

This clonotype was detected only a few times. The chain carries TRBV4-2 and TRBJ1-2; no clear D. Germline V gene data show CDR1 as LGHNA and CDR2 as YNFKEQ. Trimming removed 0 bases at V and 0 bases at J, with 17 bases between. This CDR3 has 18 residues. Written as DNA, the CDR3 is TGTGCCAGCAGCCAAGATCTGGTGGCTCTTAAAGCTAACTATGGCTACACCTTC. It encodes CASSQDLVALKANYGYTF.